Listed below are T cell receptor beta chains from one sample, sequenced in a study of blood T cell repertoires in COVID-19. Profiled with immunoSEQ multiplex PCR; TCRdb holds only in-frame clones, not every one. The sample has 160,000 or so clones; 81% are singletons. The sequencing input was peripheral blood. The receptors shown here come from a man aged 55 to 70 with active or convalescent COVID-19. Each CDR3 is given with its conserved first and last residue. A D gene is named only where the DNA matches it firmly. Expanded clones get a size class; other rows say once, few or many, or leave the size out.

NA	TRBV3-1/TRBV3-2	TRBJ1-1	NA	CASSQDPYGRVGEAFF	TGTGCCAGCAGCCAAGATCCTTATGGCAGGGTGGGTGAAGCTTTCTTT
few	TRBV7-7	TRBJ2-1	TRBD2	CASSLGTSGSYNEQFF	TGTGCTAGCAGCTTAGGGACTAGCGGGTCCTACAATGAGCAGTTCTTC
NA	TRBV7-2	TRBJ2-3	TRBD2	CASSLDPLAGVNTDTQYF	TGTGCCAGCAGCTTAGACCCGTTAGCGGGGGTAAACACAGATACGCAGTATTTT
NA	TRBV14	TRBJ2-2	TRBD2	CASSQDRGLGTGELFF	TGTGCCAGCAGCCAAGATCGGGGACTAGGAACCGGGGAGCTGTTTTTT
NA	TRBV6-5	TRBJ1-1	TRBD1	CASSMGQGKYTEAFF	TGTGCCAGCAGTATGGGACAGGGTAAATACACTGAAGCTTTCTTT
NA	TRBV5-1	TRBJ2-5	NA	CASSLGAGHLQETQYF	TGCGCCAGCAGCTTGGGGGCAGGGCACCTACAAGAGACCCAGTACTTC
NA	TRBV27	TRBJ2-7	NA	CASSLTRSYEQYF	TGTGCCAGCAGTTTGACTAGGTCCTACGAGCAGTACTTC
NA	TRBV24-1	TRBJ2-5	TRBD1	CATRKGQGGTQYF	TGTGCCACCAGGAAGGGACAGGGCGGGACCCAGTACTTC
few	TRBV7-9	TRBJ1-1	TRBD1	CASSPPDRVGAFF	TGTGCCAGCAGCCCGCCCGACAGGGTGGGCGCTTTCTTT
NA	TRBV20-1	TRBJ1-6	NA	CSASALVAQGGSYNSPLHF	TGCAGTGCTAGTGCCCTAGTTGCGCAGGGAGGTTCCTATAATTCACCCCTCCACTTT
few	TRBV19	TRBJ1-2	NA	CASSMVGYGYTF	TGTGCCAGTAGTATGGTCGGCTATGGCTACACCTTC
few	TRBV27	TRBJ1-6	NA	CASSLSLGRSHNSPLHF	TGTGCCAGCAGTTTAAGCTTGGGGAGGTCCCATAATTCACCCCTCCACTTT
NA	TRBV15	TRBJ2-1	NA	CATSTSGTYNEQFF	TGTGCCACCAGCACCTCCGGGACCTACAATGAGCAGTTCTTC
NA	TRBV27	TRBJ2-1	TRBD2	CASKSVAGGPYNEQFF	TGTGCCAGCAAATCGGTGGCGGGAGGGCCTTACAATGAGCAGTTCTTC
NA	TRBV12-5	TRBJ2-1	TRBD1	CASGLVRWGQGEHNEQFF	TGTGCTAGTGGTTTGGTACGTTGGGGACAGGGGGAACACAATGAGCAGTTCTTC
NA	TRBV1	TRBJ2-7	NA	CTSSPREGRSSYEQYF	TGCACCAGCAGCCCTCGAGAGGGGAGGAGCTCCTACGAGCAGTACTTC
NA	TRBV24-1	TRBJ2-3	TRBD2	CATQRHGGAATDTQYF	TGTGCCACCCAACGCCACGGGGGGGCCGCTACAGATACGCAGTATTTT
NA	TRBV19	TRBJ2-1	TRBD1	CASRGTGGSYNEQFF	TGTGCCAGTAGGGGGACAGGGGGTTCCTACAATGAGCAGTTCTTC
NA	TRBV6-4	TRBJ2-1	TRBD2	CASSPSGGASYNEQFF	TGTGCCAGCTCTCCTAGCGGGGGGGCGTCCTACAATGAGCAGTTCTTC
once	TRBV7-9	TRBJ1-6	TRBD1	CASSPGGGGKNSPLHF	TGTGCCAGCAGCCCCGGAGGGGGCGGGAAAAATTCACCCCTCCACTTT
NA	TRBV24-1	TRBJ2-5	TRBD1	CATSTGNTETQYF	TGTGCCACGTCGACAGGGAACACAGAGACCCAGTACTTC
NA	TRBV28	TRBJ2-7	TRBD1	CASSLNPGQGAGQYF	TGTGCCAGCAGTTTGAACCCGGGACAGGGGGCGGGGCAGTACTTC
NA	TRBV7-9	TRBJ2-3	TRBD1	CASSLVITGTADTQYF	TGTGCCAGCAGCTTAGTTATCACAGGGACAGCAGATACGCAGTATTTT
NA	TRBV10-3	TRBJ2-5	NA	CAISEGIDSLGGETQYF	TGTGCCATCAGTGAAGGTATAGACTCCCTAGGGGGAGAGACCCAGTACTTC
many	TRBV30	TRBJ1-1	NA	CAWSQGRTGTEAFF	TGTGCCTGGAGTCAGGGCAGAACAGGGACTGAAGCTTTCTTT
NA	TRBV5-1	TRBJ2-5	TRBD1	CASSWRMDREETQYF	TGCGCCAGCAGCTGGCGGATGGACAGGGAAGAGACCCAGTACTTC
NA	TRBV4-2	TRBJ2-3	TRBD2	CASSQAGRDDTQYF	TGTGCCAGCAGCCAAGCGGGGAGGGACGATACGCAGTATTTT
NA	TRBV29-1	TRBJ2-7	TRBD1	CSVEEYSGQGYEQYF	TGCAGCGTTGAAGAGTACTCGGGACAGGGATACGAGCAGTACTTC
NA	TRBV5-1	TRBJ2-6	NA	CASSPTSDSRSGANVLTF	TGCGCCAGCAGCCCAACGTCGGACAGTCGCTCTGGGGCCAACGTCCTGACTTTC
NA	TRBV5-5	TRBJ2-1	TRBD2	CASSPVLAGGREQFF	TGTGCCAGCAGCCCGGTACTAGCGGGAGGCCGGGAGCAGTTCTTC
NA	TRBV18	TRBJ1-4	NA	CASSPPEGLGEKLFF	TGTGCCAGCTCACCACCGGAGGGGCTGGGTGAAAAACTGTTTTTT
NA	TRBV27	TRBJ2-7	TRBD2	CASSLGGVSGSYEQYF	TGTGCCAGCAGTTTAGGGGGGGTAAGCGGATCCTACGAGCAGTACTTC
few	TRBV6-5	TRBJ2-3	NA	CASTGGPGSDTQYF	TGTGCCAGCACGGGGGGCCCGGGGTCGGATACGCAGTATTTT
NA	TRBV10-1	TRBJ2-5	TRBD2	CASTHLQAGGHHQETQYF	TGCGCCAGCACCCATCTTCAAGCGGGAGGGCATCATCAAGAGACCCAGTACTTC
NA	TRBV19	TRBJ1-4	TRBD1	CASQGQGAAKLFF	TGTGCCAGCCAGGGACAGGGGGCCGCAAAACTGTTTTTT
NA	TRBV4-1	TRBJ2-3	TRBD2	CASSQEGGGVDTQYF	TGCGCCAGCAGCCAAGAGGGTGGGGGGGTAGATACGCAGTATTTT
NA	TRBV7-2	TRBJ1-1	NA	CASSLGYPNTEAFF	TGTGCCAGCAGCTTAGGCTACCCGAACACTGAAGCTTTCTTT
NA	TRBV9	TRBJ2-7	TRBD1	CASSGGQGTSYEQYF	TGTGCCAGCAGCGGGGGACAGGGGACCTCCTACGAGCAGTACTTC
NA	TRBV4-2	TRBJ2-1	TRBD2	CASSQDPAGGSNEQFF	TGTGCCAGCAGCCAAGATCCAGCGGGGGGAAGCAATGAGCAGTTCTTC
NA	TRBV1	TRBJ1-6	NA	CTRTGWVLRGSSYNSPLHF	TGCACCAGGACAGGCTGGGTTTTGAGGGGGAGCTCCTATAATTCACCCCTCCACTTT